This entry lists 26 T cell receptor beta chains sequenced from one sample in a study of glioma-infiltrating T cells (TCRdb year 2016). Sequencing took place on an Illumina MiSeq. TCR alpha and beta CDR3 regions were amplified with the iRepertoire nested amplicon-rescue multiplex PCR (arm-PCR) platform from RNA. TCRdb cleaned the public reads at Q25 with fastp, built clones with MiXCR and kept in-frame beta chains. Duplicate CDR3 protein sequences are folded into a single record with the most common DNA and genes. This sample has around 150,000 distinct CDR3 sequences in its table, and roughly two fifths of those were observed once. Around 20% of the sample is in the top ten clones. The sample was glioma tissue, nonneoplastic brain tissue, or PBMCs (not recorded which). All receptors come from a human donor with low-grade glioma or glioblastoma, undergoing nonglioma brain surgery, or in good health (not recorded which).

The gene calls are TRBV6-5 and TRBJ1-1, with D tentatively TRBD1 (5 bases). V gave up 1 base and J gave up 2 bases, with 11 bases separating them. Germline V gene data show CDR1 as MNHEY and CDR2 as SVGAGI. CDR3 length: 15 residues. The CDR3 DNA reads as TGTGCCAGCAGTTACTTCCTGACAGAAAACACTGAAGCTTTCTTT. Protein: CASSYFLTENTEAFF.

The gene calls are TRBV11-2 and TRBJ2-3; D might be TRBD2 (6 bases). Trimming cost V 0 bases and J 6 bases, with 10 bases left between them. The CDR3 runs 14 residues. Germline loops: CDR1 SGHAT, CDR2 FQNNGV. The CDR3 region is CASSLDGGRDTQYF. CDR3 nucleotide sequence: TGTGCCAGCAGCTTAGATGGGGGGAGGGATACGCAGTATTTT.

For the CDR3, the DNA is TGTGCCAGCAGCTCCCCGATTACAGAGCAGAACACTGAAGCTTTCTTT. Translation: CASSSPITEQNTEAFF. The J gene is TRBJ1-1, the V gene TRBV11-1; D gene ambiguous. The length of the CDR3 is 16 residues. Trimming took off 4 bases at V and 1 base at J, with 16 bases between the two ends. Germline CDR1 SGHAT, CDR2 FQDESV (reference sequence).

This clonotype was counted between two and nine times. The chain links TRBV28 to TRBJ1-1; no firm D call. Trimming removed 11 bases at V and 1 base at J, with 8 bases between. Germline loops: CDR1 MDHEN, CDR2 SYDVKM. The CDR3 runs 11 residues. CDR3 sequence reads: CAARGNTEAFF. The CDR3 DNA reads TGTGCCGCCCGGGGGAACACTGAAGCTTTCTTT.

There are a few counts of this clonotype. The V and J genes are TRBV6-2 or TRBV6-3 and TRBJ2-3; D gene unclear. The CDR3 is made up of 13 amino acids. Germline CDR1 reads MNHEY; CDR2 reads SVGEGT. V lost 7 bases and J lost 0, with 8 bases in between. CDR3: CASTSWSTDTQYF. The CDR3 DNA follows: TGTGCCAGCACTTCCTGGAGCACAGATACGCAGTATTTT.

The V call is TRBV6-6, the J call TRBJ1-3, with D possibly being TRBD1 (5 bases). Germline lookup yields CDR1 MNHNY and CDR2 SVGAGI (reference sequence). The CDR3 length is 15 residues. V gave up 6 bases and J gave up 0 bases, with 12 bases separating them. The CDR3 region is CASRHADSSGNTIYF. The CDR3 region has the DNA TGTGCCAGCAGACACGCCGACAGCTCTGGAAACACCATATATTTT.

The chain is built from TRBV27 and TRBJ1-1; no clear D gene. V shed 4 bases and J shed 1 base, with 7 bases lying between them. The CDR3 is made up of 13 amino acids. Germline CDR1 and CDR2: MNHEY and SMNVEV (reference sequence). The CDR3 loop is CASSSAENTEAFF. The CDR3, as DNA: TGTGCCAGCAGTTCGGCGGAGAACACTGAAGCTTTCTTT.

This clonotype was observed a handful of times. The chain carries TRBV6-1 and TRBJ2-2; D perhaps matches TRBD1 (5 bases). Per germline, CDR1 MNHNS and CDR2 SASEGT. This CDR3 region has 12 residues. Trimming took off 8 bases at V and 6 bases at J, with 10 bases between the two ends. CDR3 protein: CASGKGAGELFF. The CDR3 bases are TGTGCCAGCGGTAAAGGGGCCGGGGAGCTGTTTTTT.

The chain combines TRBV6-1 with TRBJ2-3; D is possibly TRBD1 or TRBD2 (5 bases each). This CDR3 spans 15 amino acids. Germline CDR1 is MNHNS and CDR2 is SASEGT. V lost 7 bases and J lost 2, with 16 bases in between. The CDR3 here is CASKNRDRSTDTQYF. The DNA of the CDR3 is TGTGCCAGCAAGAACCGGGACCGCTCCACAGATACGCAGTATTTT.

The chain is built from TRBV7-2 and TRBJ2-1; D gene uncertain. V dropped 5 bases and J dropped 7 bases, with 12 bases sitting between them. The V gene's germline CDR1 is SGHTA and CDR2 FQGNSA. The CDR3 has 13 amino acids. The CDR3 loop reads CASSPSLENEQFF. The CDR3 region has the DNA TGTGCCAGCAGCCCCTCACTGGAGAATGAGCAGTTCTTC.

The J gene is TRBJ2-3, the V gene TRBV2; D is possibly TRBD2 (5 bases). Germline assignment: CDR1 SNHLY and CDR2 FYNNEI. V was trimmed by 4 bases and J by 2 bases, leaving 13 bases between them. The CDR3 length is 15 residues. Here the CDR3 DNA reads TGTGCCAGCAGTGGTCACCGGGGAGTCACAGATACGCAGTATTTT. It translates to CASSGHRGVTDTQYF.

The sample holds many counts of this clonotype. The chain combines TRBV6-1 with TRBJ2-1, with D uncertain. Trimming removed 2 bases from V and 4 bases from J, with 12 bases in between. Germline CDR1 is MNHNS and CDR2 is SASEGT. This CDR3 spans 15 amino acids. The CDR3 loop is CASSEFLIPYNEQFF. The CDR3 DNA reads TGTGCCAGCAGTGAATTTCTTATTCCTTACAATGAGCAGTTCTTC.

The chain employs TRBV4-2 and TRBJ2-7; 9 bases match TRBD1. The length of the CDR3 is 15 residues. Germline V gene sequence: CDR1 LGHNA, CDR2 YNFKEQ. The V gene end was trimmed by 1 base and the J gene end by 2 bases; junction bases not matched to a gene: 3. The CDR3 loop reads CASSQGDRVPYEQYF. The CDR3 coding sequence is TGTGCCAGCAGCCAAGGGGACAGGGTTCCCTACGAGCAGTACTTC.

The CDR3 nucleotides read TGTGCCAGCAGTTACTCCTCGACCAACTTGGAAAACAATGAGCAGTTCTTC. This gives the protein CASSYSSTNLENNEQFF. V gene TRBV6-2 or TRBV6-3 combines with J gene TRBJ2-1; D remains ambiguous. CDR3 length: 17 residues. With 0 bases removed from V and 5 bases from J, the gap between germline ends came to 17 bases. The germline gives CDR1 MNHEY, CDR2 SVGEGT.

The table lists this clonotype with many counts. This chain joins TRBV4-1 and TRBJ2-7; D is possibly TRBD1 (5 bases). In germline, CDR1 is MGHRA, CDR2 YSYEKL. The V end was cut by 1 base, the J end by 2 bases, with 12 bases between. The CDR3 totals 15 residues. The CDR3, as DNA: TGCGCCAGCAGCCAAGTTGACAGCGCGCCCTACGAGCAGTACTTC. Its translation: CASSQVDSAPYEQYF.

This clonotype was seen only a few times. V and J are TRBV7-9 and TRBJ2-3; possibly TRBD2 for D (5 bases). Germline CDR1 SEHNR, CDR2 FQNEAQ (reference sequence). Trimming pared 4 bases from V and 7 bases from J, leaving 6 bases between. The CDR3 runs 11 residues. CDR3 nucleotide sequence: TGTGCCAGCAGCTCGGGGAATACGCAGTATTTT. It encodes CASSSGNTQYF. Full variable domain (outside the CDR3, taken from reference TRBV7-9 and TRBJ2-3): DTGVSQNPRHKITKRGQNVTFRCDPISEHNRLYWYRQTLGQGPEFLTYFQNEAQLEKSRLLSDRFSAERPKGSFSTLEIQRTEQGDSAMYLCASSSGNTQYFGPGTRLTVL.

The chain has TRBV6-6 and TRBJ1-1; D gene unclear. Germline CDR1 is MNHNY and CDR2 is SVGAGI (reference sequence). The CDR3 contains 15 residues. V lost 0 bases and J lost 4, with 12 bases in between. The CDR3 reads CASSYSRLVGTEAFF. For the CDR3, the DNA is TGTGCCAGCAGTTACTCTCGACTGGTCGGCACTGAAGCTTTCTTT.

Ten or more counts support this clonotype. The chain has TRBV27 and TRBJ1-1; D is unclear. The CDR3 sequence is 13 residues long. V lost 2 bases to trimming and J lost 3 bases, with 7 bases between them. Germline assignment: CDR1 MNHEY and CDR2 SMNVEV (reference sequence). In DNA, the CDR3 is TGTGCCAGCAGTTTAAAAATTTACACTGAAGCTTTCTTT. It specifies CASSLKIYTEAFF.

This chain joins TRBV27 and TRBJ2-3, with TRBD1 matching over 7 bases. The CDR3 has 15 residues. The junction had 2 bases not matched to a gene; V was cut back by 2 bases and J by 0 bases. From germline, CDR1 is MNHEY and CDR2 SMNVEV (reference sequence). Written as DNA, the CDR3 is TGTGCCAGCAGTTTAAAGGGACAGAGCACAGATACGCAGTATTTT. Translation gives CASSLKGQSTDTQYF.

The chain links TRBV12-5 to TRBJ2-1, with D perhaps TRBD1 (5 bases). CDR1 LGHNT and CDR2 FRNRAP come from the germline V gene. The CDR3 runs to 13 residues. Trimming stripped 6 bases from V and 6 bases from J, with 12 bases between. In DNA form, the CDR3 reads TGTGCTAGTGGGTTCCTGCAGGGCAATGAGCAGTTCTTC. This translates into CASGFLQGNEQFF.

The rearrangement links TRBV20-1 to TRBJ2-1; 9 nucleotides line up with TRBD1. This CDR3 has 14 amino acids. J was trimmed by 8 bases and V by 5 bases; bases with no gene match: 10. In germline, CDR1 is DFQATT, CDR2 SNEGSKA (reference sequence). In DNA, the CDR3 is TGCAGTGCTGAACAGGGGGCGCAGTTGTATGAGCAGTTCTTC. Encoded protein: CSAEQGAQLYEQFF.

The J gene is TRBJ1-5, the V gene TRBV6-6; D is uncertain. Trimming took 0 bases from V and 1 from J, leaving 7 bases between them. The CDR3 consists of 15 residues. Germline V gene data show CDR1 as MNHNY and CDR2 as SVGAGI (reference sequence). The chain's CDR3 is CASSYSGVSNQPQHF. In DNA form, the CDR3 reads TGTGCCAGCAGTTACTCTGGGGTCAGCAATCAGCCCCAGCATTTT.

This clonotype came up a few times. V is TRBV6-2 or TRBV6-3 and J is TRBJ1-1; 9 nucleotides line up with TRBD1. This CDR3 has 14 amino acids. Germline V gene data show CDR1 as MNHEY and CDR2 as SVGEGT. Trimming cost V 6 bases and J 1 base; bases outside gene matches: 3. The CDR3 loop is CASRWTGANTEAFF. The CDR3 DNA reads as TGTGCCAGCAGATGGACAGGGGCGAACACTGAAGCTTTCTTT.

This chain connects TRBV6-5 to TRBJ2-6, with TRBD2 as a possible D gene (5 bases). The germline V gene encodes CDR1 MNHEY and CDR2 SVGAGI. The CDR3 length is 20 residues. V was clipped by 2 bases and J by 1 base, with 21 bases between them. CDR3 protein: CASSYLAGLAFISGANVLTF. The CDR3 nucleotides read TGTGCCAGCAGTTACCTGGCCGGGCTAGCATTTATATCTGGGGCCAACGTCCTGACTTTC.

The CDR3 loop is CASSGEGTNYGYTF. The DNA for the CDR3 is TGTGCCAGCTCCGGAGAGGGCACTAACTATGGCTACACCTTC. The chain carries TRBV6-2 or TRBV6-3 and TRBJ1-2; no reliable D call. V lost 8 bases and J 0 bases, leaving 13 bases between the germline ends. The CDR3 is 14 residues long. The V gene's germline CDR1 is MNHEY and CDR2 SVGEGT.

This chain links TRBV7-2 with TRBJ1-1; tentatively, D is TRBD1 (6 bases). Germline V CDR1 and CDR2: SGHTA, FQGNSA. This CDR3 has 13 residues. Deletions cut 9 bases from V and 4 bases from J, with 15 bases between. CDR3 in DNA: TGTGCCAGTAGCCGAGGGGGTCTCACTGAAGCTTTCTTT. Its protein product is CASSRGGLTEAFF.